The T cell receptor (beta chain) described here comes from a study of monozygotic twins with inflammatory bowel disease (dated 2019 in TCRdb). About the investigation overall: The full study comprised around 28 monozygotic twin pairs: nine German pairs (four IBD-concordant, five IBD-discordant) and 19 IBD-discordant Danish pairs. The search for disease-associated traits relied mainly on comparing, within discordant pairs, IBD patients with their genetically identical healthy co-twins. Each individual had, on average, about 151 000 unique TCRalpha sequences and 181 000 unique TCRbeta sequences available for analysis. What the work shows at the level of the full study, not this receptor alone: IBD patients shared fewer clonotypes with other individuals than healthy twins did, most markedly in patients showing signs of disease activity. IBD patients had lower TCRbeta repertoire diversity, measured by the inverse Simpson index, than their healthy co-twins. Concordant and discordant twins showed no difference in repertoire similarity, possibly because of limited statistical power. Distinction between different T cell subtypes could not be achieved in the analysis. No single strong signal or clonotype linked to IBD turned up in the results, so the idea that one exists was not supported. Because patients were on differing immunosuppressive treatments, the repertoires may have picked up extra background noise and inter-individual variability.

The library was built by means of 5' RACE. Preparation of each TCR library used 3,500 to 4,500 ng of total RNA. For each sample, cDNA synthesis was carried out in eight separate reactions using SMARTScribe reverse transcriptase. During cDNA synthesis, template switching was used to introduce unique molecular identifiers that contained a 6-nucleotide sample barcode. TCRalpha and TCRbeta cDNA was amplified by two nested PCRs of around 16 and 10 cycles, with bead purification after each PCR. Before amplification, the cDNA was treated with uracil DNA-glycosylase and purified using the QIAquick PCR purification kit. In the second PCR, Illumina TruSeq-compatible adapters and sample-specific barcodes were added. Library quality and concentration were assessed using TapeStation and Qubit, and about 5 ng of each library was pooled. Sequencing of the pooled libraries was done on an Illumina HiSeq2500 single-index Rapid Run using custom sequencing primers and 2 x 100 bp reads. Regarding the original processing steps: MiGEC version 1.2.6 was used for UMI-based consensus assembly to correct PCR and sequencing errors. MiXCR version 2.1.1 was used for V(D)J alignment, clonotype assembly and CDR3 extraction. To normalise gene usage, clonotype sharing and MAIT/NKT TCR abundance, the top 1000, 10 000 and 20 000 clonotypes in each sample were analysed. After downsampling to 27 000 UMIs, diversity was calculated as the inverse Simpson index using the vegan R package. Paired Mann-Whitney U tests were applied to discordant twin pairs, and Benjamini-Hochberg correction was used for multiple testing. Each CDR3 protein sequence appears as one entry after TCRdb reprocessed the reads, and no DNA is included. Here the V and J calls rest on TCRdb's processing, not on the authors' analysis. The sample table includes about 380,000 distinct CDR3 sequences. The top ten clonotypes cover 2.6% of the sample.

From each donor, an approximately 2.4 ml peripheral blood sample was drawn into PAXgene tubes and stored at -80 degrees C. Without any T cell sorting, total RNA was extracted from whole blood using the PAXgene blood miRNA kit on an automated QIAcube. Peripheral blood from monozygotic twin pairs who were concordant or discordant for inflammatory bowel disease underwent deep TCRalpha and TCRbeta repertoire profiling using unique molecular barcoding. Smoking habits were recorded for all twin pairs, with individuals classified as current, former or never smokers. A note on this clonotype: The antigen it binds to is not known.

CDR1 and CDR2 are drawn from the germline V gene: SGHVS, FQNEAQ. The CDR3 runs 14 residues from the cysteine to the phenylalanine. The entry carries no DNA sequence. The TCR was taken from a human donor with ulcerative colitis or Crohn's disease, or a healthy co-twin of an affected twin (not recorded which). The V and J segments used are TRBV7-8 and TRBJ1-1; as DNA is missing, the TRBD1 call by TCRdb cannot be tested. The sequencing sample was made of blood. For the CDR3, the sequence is CASRRTGSGTEAFF.